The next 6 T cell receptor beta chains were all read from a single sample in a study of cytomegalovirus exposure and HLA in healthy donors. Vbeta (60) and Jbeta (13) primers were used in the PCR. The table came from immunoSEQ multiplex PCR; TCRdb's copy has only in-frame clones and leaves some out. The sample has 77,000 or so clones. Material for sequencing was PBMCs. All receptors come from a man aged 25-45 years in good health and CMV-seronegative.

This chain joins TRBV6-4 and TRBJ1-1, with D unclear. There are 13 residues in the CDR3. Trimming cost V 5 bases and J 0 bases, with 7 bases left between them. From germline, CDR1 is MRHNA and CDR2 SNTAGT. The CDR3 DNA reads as TGTGCCAGCAGTCCCTCTCTGAACACTGAAGCTTTCTTT. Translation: CASSPSLNTEAFF.

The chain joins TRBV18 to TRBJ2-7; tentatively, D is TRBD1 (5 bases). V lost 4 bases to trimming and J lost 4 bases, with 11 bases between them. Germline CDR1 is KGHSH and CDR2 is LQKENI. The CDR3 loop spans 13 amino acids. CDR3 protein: CASSLGLKYEQYF. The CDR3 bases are TGTGCCAGCTCACTGGGGCTAAAATACGAGCAGTACTTC.

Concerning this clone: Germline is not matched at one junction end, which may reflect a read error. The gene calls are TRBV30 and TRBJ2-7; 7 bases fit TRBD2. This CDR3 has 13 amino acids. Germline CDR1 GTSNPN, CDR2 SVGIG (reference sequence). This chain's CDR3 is CAWTSRGDYEQCF. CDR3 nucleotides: TGTGCCTGGACCTCACGGGGGGACTACGAGCAGTGCTTC.

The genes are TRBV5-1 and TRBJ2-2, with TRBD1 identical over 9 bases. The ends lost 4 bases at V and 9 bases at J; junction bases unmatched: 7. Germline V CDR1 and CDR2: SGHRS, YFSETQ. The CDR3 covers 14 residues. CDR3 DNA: TGCGCCAGCAGCCAGGACAGGGGCGATAGGGAGCTGTTTTTT. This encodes CASSQDRGDRELFF.

CDR3 in amino acids: CASSLGTAGTHEQYF. In nucleotides, the CDR3 is TGTGCCAGCAGTTTAGGGACTGCGGGTACGCACGAGCAGTACTTC. This chain joins TRBV27 and TRBJ2-7; a possible D gene is TRBD2 (6 bases). V lost 2 bases and J 5 bases, leaving 16 bases between the germline ends. Looked up from germline, CDR1 is MNHEY and CDR2 is SMNVEV (reference sequence). CDR3 size: 15 residues.

The DNA for the CDR3 is TGTGCCAGCAGCTCACTGAGAAGCACTGAAGCTTTCTTT. Translated, it gives CASSSLRSTEAFF. V usage is TRBV7-2 and J usage is TRBJ1-1; no definite D call. There are 13 residues in the CDR3. Germline V gives CDR1 SGHTA, CDR2 FQGNSA. V lost 4 bases, J lost 4 bases, and 10 bases lay in between.